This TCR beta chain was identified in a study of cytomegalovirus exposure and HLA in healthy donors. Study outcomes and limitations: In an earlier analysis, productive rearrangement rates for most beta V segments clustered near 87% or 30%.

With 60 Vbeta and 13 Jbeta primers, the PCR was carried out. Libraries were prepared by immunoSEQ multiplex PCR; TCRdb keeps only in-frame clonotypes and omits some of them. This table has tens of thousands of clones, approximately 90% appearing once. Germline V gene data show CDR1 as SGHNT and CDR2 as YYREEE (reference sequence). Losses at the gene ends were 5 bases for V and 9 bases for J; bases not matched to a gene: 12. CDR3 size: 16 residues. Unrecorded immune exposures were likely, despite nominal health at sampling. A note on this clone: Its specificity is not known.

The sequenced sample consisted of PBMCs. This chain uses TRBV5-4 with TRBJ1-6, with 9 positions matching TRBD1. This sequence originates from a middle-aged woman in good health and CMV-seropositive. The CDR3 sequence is CASSFDMGQGGSPLHF. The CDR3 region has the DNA TGTGCCAGCAGTTTCGATATGGGACAGGGTGGTTCACCCCTCCACTTT.